What follows are 2 T cell receptor beta chains derived from one specimen sequenced in a study of healthy donors' naive CD4 and CD8 T cells. Each TCR library used around 0.5 ug of total RNA and a linear amplification protocol. TCRdb reanalysed the reads using MiXCR and keeps one entry per CDR3 protein. The top ten hold roughly 2.4% of the sample, which has approximately 180,000 distinct CDR3 sequences, 65% to 75% seen once. What was sequenced was naive CD4+ and CD8+ T cells sorted from blood, pooled from several donors. These TCRs come from a pool of human donors in good health; the sample pools cells from several healthy donors.

The chain combines TRBV6-6 with TRBJ2-1; TRBD1 matches 7 bases. The germline V gene encodes CDR1 MNHNY and CDR2 SVGAGI (reference sequence). The V gene end was trimmed by 4 bases and the J gene end by 5 bases; junction bases not matched to a gene: 8. The CDR3 length is 15 residues. The CDR3 reads CASSSSRTGNNEQFF. CDR3 bases: TGTGCCAGCAGTTCTTCCCGGACAGGCAACAATGAGCAGTTCTTC.

This clonotype has just a few counts. The chain is built from TRBV29-1 and TRBJ1-1, with a possible D match to TRBD1 (5 bases). Deletions cut 3 bases from V and 4 bases from J, with 6 bases between. In germline, CDR1 is SQVTM, CDR2 ANQGSEA. This CDR3 has 11 residues. The CDR3 coding sequence is TGCAGCGTTGACGGGGCCACTGAAGCTTTCTTT. Protein: CSVDGATEAFF.